Listed below are T cell receptor beta chains from one sample, sequenced in a study of cytomegalovirus exposure and HLA in healthy donors. Produced via immunoSEQ multiplex PCR; TCRdb's table is partial and in-frame only. The sample records roughly 170,000 clones, around 81% being singletons. What was sequenced was PBMCs. These receptors originate from a woman younger than 45 in good health and CMV-seronegative. CDR3s include the opening cysteine and the closing phenylalanine or tryptophan. A D gene is named only where the DNA matches it firmly. Only part of the rows carry a size: once, few, many, or a class if the clone is expanded.

clone size	V gene	J gene	D gene	CDR3 length	CDR3 protein	CDR3 DNA
once	TRBV7-6	TRBJ2-7	TRBD2	12	CASSSSGGFQYF	TGTGCCAGCAGCTCTAGCGGGGGGTTCCAGTACTTC
few	TRBV4-1	TRBJ1-6	-	16	CASSQDLAGNNSPLHF	TGCGCCAGCAGCCAAGATCTCGCAGGGAATAATTCACCCCTCCACTTT
-	TRBV28	TRBJ1-4	-	14	CASSLIQGYGKLFF	TGTGCCAGCAGTTTAATCCAGGGGTACGGAAAACTGTTTTTT
-	TRBV7-9	TRBJ2-7	-	14	CASKPQESSYEQYF	TGTGCCAGCAAGCCACAGGAGAGCTCCTACGAGCAGTACTTC
-	TRBV6-6	TRBJ1-3	-	14	CASDGGLFGNTIYF	TGTGCCAGCGATGGGGGCCTTTTTGGAAACACCATATATTTT
-	TRBV2	TRBJ2-1	TRBD2	17	CASTSAAGGYSYNEQFF	TGTGCCAGCACTTCCGCTGCGGGAGGCTACTCCTACAATGAGCAGTTCTTC
-	TRBV7-8	TRBJ1-1	-	13	CASSFTQVTEAFF	TGTGCCAGCAGCTTCACCCAGGTCACTGAAGCTTTCTTT
-	TRBV28	TRBJ2-1	-	16	CASSSPSGSGYNEQFF	TGTGCCAGCAGTTCGCCAAGCGGTAGTGGCTACAATGAGCAGTTCTTC
many	TRBV7-3	TRBJ2-3	TRBD2	17	CASSFRIAGGPTDTQYF	TGTGCCAGCAGCTTCCGTATAGCGGGAGGGCCCACAGATACGCAGTATTTT
once	TRBV27	TRBJ2-1	-	13	CASSYQGYNEQFF	TGTGCCAGCAGTTACCAGGGATACAATGAGCAGTTCTTC
-	TRBV6-5	TRBJ1-2	-	13	CASSPPEGACYTF	TGTGCCAGCAGCCCCCCCGAGGGCGCCTGCTACACCTTC